These 21 T cell receptor beta chains were sequenced from one sample in a study of CD8 T cells in Susac syndrome. Random hexamers were used to reverse transcribe an amount of about 0.45 to 1 ug RNA. TCRdb fed the immunoSEQ multiplex PCR reads into MiXCR, producing one record per CDR3 protein. The repertoire consists of about 71,000 distinct CDR3 sequences, with roughly 95% occurring once and the leading ten covering approximately 0.1%. Material for sequencing was CD4+ T cells from PBMCs. Every receptor here comes from a human donor with multiple sclerosis.

The V gene is TRBV7-2, the J gene TRBJ2-2; 13 nucleotides agree with TRBD2. Trimming at V came to 5 bases and at J to 0 bases, leaving 3 bases not matched to a gene. The CDR3 loop spans 17 amino acids. Germline loops: CDR1 SGHTA, CDR2 FQGNSA. The CDR3 spells CASSPLAGGANTGELFF. As DNA, the CDR3 is TGTGCCAGCAGCCCACTAGCGGGGGGGGCGAACACCGGGGAGCTGTTTTTT. The full variable domain, with the rest looked up from reference TRBV7-2 and TRBJ2-2, is GAGVSQSPSNKVTEKGKDVELRCDPISGHTALYWYRQSLGQGLEFLIYFQGNSAPDKSGLPSDRFSAERTGGSVSTLTIQRTQQEDSAVYLCASSPLAGGANTGELFFGEGSRLTVL.

V is TRBV5-6 and J is TRBJ2-4, with no clear D. The CDR3 contains 13 residues. Per the germline V gene, CDR1 is SGHDT and CDR2 is YYEEEE. Trimming cost V 3 bases and J 7 bases, with 11 bases left between them. The CDR3 reads CASSSRLGNIQYF. CDR3 DNA: TGTGCCAGCAGCTCCCGGTTAGGGAACATTCAGTACTTC.

The CDR3 nucleotides are TGTGCCAGCAGAAATCAGGGAAATAGCAATCAGCCCCAGCATTTT. Its translation is CASRNQGNSNQPQHF. V and J are TRBV7-2 and TRBJ1-5; a weak D match, TRBD1 (5 bases). The CDR3 sequence is 15 residues long. V lost 6 bases, J lost 0 bases, and 12 bases lay in between. Germline CDR1 reads SGHTA; CDR2 reads FQGNSA. Looking up the rest from reference TRBV7-2 and TRBJ1-5 gives the full variable domain: GAGVSQSPSNKVTEKGKDVELRCDPISGHTALYWYRQSLGQGLEFLIYFQGNSAPDKSGLPSDRFSAERTGGSVSTLTIQRTQQEDSAVYLCASRNQGNSNQPQHFGDGTRLSIL.

The V and J genes are TRBV12-3 or TRBV12-4 and TRBJ2-1; 7 bases match TRBD2. After removal of 5 bases from V and 9 bases from J, the junction contained 16 bases not matched to a gene. The length of the CDR3 is 16 residues. CDR3 DNA: TGTGCCAGCAGTCCTAGGGGAGGGGCGGGGATCAGTGAGCAGTTCTTC. This encodes CASSPRGGAGISEQFF.

The gene calls are TRBV7-9 and TRBJ2-3; D is uncertain. The CDR3 consists of 13 residues. The germline V gene has CDR1 SEHNR and CDR2 FQNEAQ (reference sequence). The V and J ends lost 6 bases and 2 bases respectively, with 9 bases between them. CDR3 region: CASRRFDTDTQYF. Here the CDR3 DNA reads TGTGCCAGCAGGAGATTTGACACAGATACGCAGTATTTT.

The genes are TRBV12-3 or TRBV12-4 and TRBJ2-5; unclear D gene. The length of the CDR3 is 14 residues. Trimming left V 2 bases short and J 5 bases short, with 12 bases between. The CDR3 spells CASSLSSTRETQYF. The CDR3 region has the DNA TGTGCCAGCAGTTTAAGCTCGACACGGGAGACCCAGTACTTC.

The V gene is TRBV21-1, the J gene TRBJ2-1; TRBD2 reflects the table's D call only, with no check against the DNA. TRBV21-1 is a documented pseudogene. CDR3 size: 16 residues. This CDR3 reads CASSKEVASGGAEQFF. The CDR3 DNA reads TGTGCCAGCAGCAAAGAGGTCGCTAGCGGGGGGGCCGAGCAGTTCTTC.

The rearrangement uses TRBV10-3 and TRBJ2-1, with D possibly matching TRBD1 (6 bases). Between the trimmed V and J ends, which lost 6 bases and 7 bases, there was a span of 13 bases. This CDR3 has 13 residues. CDR1 is ENHRY, CDR2 SYGVKD, per germline. The CDR3 reads CAIRSAGVNEQFF. The CDR3 nucleotides are TGTGCCATCAGGTCCGCAGGGGTGAATGAGCAGTTCTTC.

The chain employs TRBV20-1 and TRBJ2-5; D is possibly TRBD1 or TRBD2 (5 bases each). The CDR3 runs to 12 residues. The germline V and J ends were trimmed by 6 bases and 4 bases, with 12 bases remaining between them. Germline V CDR1 and CDR2: DFQATT, SNEGSKA (reference sequence). CDR3 nucleotides: TGCAGTGCCACCGGGACGGTAGAGACCCAGTACTTC. It codes for CSATGTVETQYF.

This clonotype was recorded only once. J is TRBJ2-7 and V is TRBV11-2, with D maybe TRBD2 (5 bases). The V end was cut by 3 bases, the J end by 2 bases, with 14 bases between. CDR1 and CDR2 (germline): SGHAT, FQNNGV. The length of the CDR3 is 15 residues. CDR3 in amino acids: CASSFPGSTAYEQYF. CDR3 sequence (DNA): TGTGCCAGCAGCTTCCCTGGGAGCACAGCCTACGAGCAGTACTTC.

The chain is built from TRBV29-1 and TRBJ1-5; 7 nucleotides agree with TRBD1. The length of the CDR3 is 11 residues. The germline V gene has CDR1 SQVTM and CDR2 ANQGSEA. The CDR3: CREEGAQPQHF. DNA for the CDR3: TGCAGAGAAGAGGGGGCTCAGCCCCAGCATTTT.

This chain uses TRBV24-1 with TRBJ2-3; D might be TRBD1 (6 bases). This CDR3 spans 16 amino acids. The germline V gene has CDR1 KGHDR and CDR2 SFDVKD. Trimming removed 3 bases at V and 0 bases at J, with 12 bases between. CDR3 region: CATSDADRRSTDTQYF. The CDR3 DNA sequence: TGTGCCACCAGTGATGCGGACAGACGTAGCACAGATACGCAGTATTTT.

V usage is TRBV7-2 and J usage is TRBJ2-7, with 9 bases lining up with TRBD1. The CDR3 loop spans 13 amino acids. The V and J ends lost 7 bases and 6 bases, in that order; junction bases with no gene match: 7. CDR1 and CDR2 (germline): SGHTA, FQGNSA. The CDR3 region has the DNA TGTGCCAGCATCACACCGACAGGGGGCGAGCAGTACTTC. Its protein is CASITPTGGEQYF.

V gene TRBV20-1 combines with J gene TRBJ2-1, with 10 positions matching TRBD1. This CDR3 has 16 amino acids. Germline V gene data show CDR1 as DFQATT and CDR2 as SNEGSKA (reference sequence). The trim removed 6 bases at V and 6 bases at J, leaving 14 bases unmatched. The chain's CDR3 is CSAPAGSGTGVNEQFF. The CDR3 nucleotides read TGCAGTGCGCCCGCCGGTTCCGGGACAGGGGTCAATGAGCAGTTCTTC.

This clonotype is a singleton in its sample. This chain links TRBV25-1 with TRBJ2-5, with D hard to call. Germline V gene lookup returns CDR1 MGHDK and CDR2 SYGVNS. The CDR3 contains 11 residues. V was cut by 4 bases and J by 3 bases, with 3 bases left in between. The CDR3 is CASSGEETQYF. The CDR3 DNA sequence: TGTGCCAGCAGTGGGGAAGAGACCCAGTACTTC.

The V gene is TRBV12-2, the J gene TRBJ1-6; the table's D call TRBD1 went unverified against the DNA. TRBV12-2 is given as a pseudogene. The CDR3 sequence is 15 residues long. CDR3 DNA sequence: TGTGCAAGTCGCTTATCCAGGGACAGGGGTTCACCCCTCCACTTT. It encodes CASRLSRDRGSPLHF.

In DNA, the CDR3 is TGTGCCAGCAGCCCAGGGTCCGCCCGGGAGCAGTTCTTC. Protein product: CASSPGSAREQFF. The rearrangement links TRBV12-3 or TRBV12-4 to TRBJ2-1; possible D gene TRBD1, 5 bases. Trimming stripped 6 bases from V and 10 bases from J, with 16 bases between. This CDR3 spans 13 amino acids.

The chain carries TRBV6-2 or TRBV6-3 and TRBJ1-5; no clear D. The CDR3 spans 14 residues. Looked up from germline, CDR1 is MNHEY and CDR2 is SVGEGT. Trimming took off 0 bases at V and 0 bases at J, with 3 bases between the two ends. This CDR3 reads CASSYSSSNQPQHF. The CDR3 bases are TGTGCCAGCAGTTACTCAAGTAGCAATCAGCCCCAGCATTTT.

This clonotype was counted a single time. The chain has TRBV11-2 and TRBJ2-7; D may correspond to TRBD1 or TRBD2 (6 bases each). The germline CDR1 and CDR2 sequences are SGHAT and FQNNGV. The CDR3 extends over 14 amino acids. V was clipped by 5 bases and J by 4 bases, with 15 bases between them. The CDR3 nucleotides are TGTGCCAGCAGCGCACTAGGGGGGTGGTACGAGCAGTACTTC. Translated, it gives CASSALGGWYEQYF.

The chain is built from TRBV30 and TRBJ2-1, with 7 bases fitting TRBD2. Germline trimming cut 0 bases from V and 2 bases from J; bases unmatched to any gene: 1. This CDR3 is built from 14 residues. Germline CDR1 is GTSNPN and CDR2 is SVGIG (reference sequence). CDR3 in DNA: TGTGCCTGGAGTGTACTAGCGCCCTACAATGAGCAGTTCTTC. It yields the protein CAWSVLAPYNEQFF.

This sequence joins TRBV3-1 and TRBJ2-2; TRBD2 is a possible D gene (5 bases). CDR3 length: 15 residues. Per the germline V gene, CDR1 is LGHDT and CDR2 is YNNKEL (reference sequence). Trimming cost V 1 base and J 4 bases, with 10 bases left between them. This chain's CDR3 is CASSQGPLATGELFF. In DNA form, the CDR3 reads TGTGCCAGCAGCCAAGGCCCCCTAGCCACCGGGGAGCTGTTTTTT.